This record concerns one T cell receptor beta chain sequence. Germline loops: CDR1 KGHDR, CDR2 SFDVKD. The V end was cut by 2 bases, the J end by 3 bases, with 13 bases between. This CDR3 is built from 15 residues. This specimen belongs to a study of Graves' ophthalmopathy and Graves' hyperthyroidism. Transcripts of RNA were the source for amplifying TCR beta CDR3 regions. RT-PCR was first run with HTBI primers, then multiplex PCR in a second round. TCRdb reanalysed the multiplex PCR reads using MiXCR and keeps one entry per CDR3 protein. Among about 210,000 distinct CDR3 sequences, 29% were seen once, and the ten largest hold approximately 8.6%.

The sequenced sample was peripheral blood. The chain is built from TRBV24-1 and TRBJ2-7; perhaps TRBD1 as D (6 bases). The clonotype originates from a middle-aged man with Graves' ophthalmopathy. DNA for the CDR3: TGTGCCACCAGTGATTCCCTGGACAGTGGCTACGAGCAGTACTTC. Its translation is CATSDSLDSGYEQYF.